The 2 T cell receptor beta chains given below trace back to one sample, sequenced in a study of T cell responses to AZD1222 COVID-19 vaccine. Sequenced by immunoSEQ multiplex PCR; TCRdb stores in-frame clones only, minus some. The sample has 120,000 or so clones, about 90% seen once. Here the sequenced sample was peripheral blood, taken on day 0 of AZD1222 vaccination. These receptors were taken from an adult in good health.

The V and J genes are TRBV10-3 and TRBJ2-2; 7 bases line up with TRBD1. J was trimmed by 1 base and V by 4 bases; bases with no gene match: 3. The CDR3 length is 15 residues. Germline V gene data show CDR1 as ENHRY and CDR2 as SYGVKD. DNA for the CDR3: TGTGCCATCAGTGGACGACAGGGGAACACCGGGGAGCTGTTTTTT. Its protein product is CAISGRQGNTGELFF.

The chain has TRBV6-4 and TRBJ1-1; D is ambiguous. Germline V lookup: CDR1 MRHNA, CDR2 SNTAGT. V lost 6 bases and J 1 base, leaving 9 bases between the germline ends. The CDR3 sequence is 13 residues long. Here the CDR3 reads CASSRLWNTEAFF. CDR3 nucleotides: TGTGCCAGCAGCAGACTGTGGAACACTGAAGCTTTCTTT.